This passage covers 12 T cell receptor beta chains from one sample sequenced in a study of regulatory T cells in long-lasting Graves disease. Arm-PCR of CDR3 regions with iRepertoire HTBI primers generated TCR beta libraries. TCRdb called the multiplex PCR reads again in MiXCR, with one record for every CDR3 protein. The repertoire holds more than 300,000 distinct CDR3 sequences, with approximately 25% as singletons. Time point reported: persistent/refractory GD, antithyroid drugs over 5 years with positive TRAb. PBMC-derived RNA was used for the TCR library. The specimen comprised peripheral blood mononuclear cells (PBMCs), sampled when the disease was refractory, from a patient treated with antithyroid drugs. Receptors originate from a middle-aged woman with Graves disease.

This chain uses TRBV20-1 with TRBJ2-1; TRBD2 matches 8 bases. Per the germline V gene, CDR1 is DFQATT and CDR2 is SNEGSKA (reference sequence). V shed 4 bases, J shed 2 bases, and the junction held 13 bases outside the gene matches. The CDR3 sequence is 17 residues long. As DNA, the CDR3 is TGCAGTGCTACCTCGGGGCTAGCGGGTATACCCTACAATGAGCAGTTCTTC. This sequence encodes CSATSGLAGIPYNEQFF.

The gene calls are TRBV20-1 and TRBJ2-1; D unresolved. Per the germline V gene, CDR1 is DFQATT and CDR2 is SNEGSKA (reference sequence). The CDR3 is made up of 18 amino acids. The germline V and J ends were trimmed by 0 bases and 8 bases, with 26 bases remaining between them. The CDR3 loop is CSARDPGSLGMRMYEQFF. In nucleotides, the CDR3 is TGCAGTGCTAGAGATCCAGGTAGCTTGGGGATGAGGATGTATGAGCAGTTCTTC.

At least ten counts were recorded for this clonotype. V is TRBV12-3 or TRBV12-4 and J is TRBJ2-7; TRBD2 is a possible D gene (6 bases). CDR3 length: 13 amino acids. V lost 7 bases and J lost 5, with 15 bases in between. The CDR3 region is CASIRREFDEQYF. CDR3 DNA: TGTGCCAGCATCCGGCGGGAATTCGACGAGCAGTACTTC.

The V and J genes are TRBV5-1 and TRBJ2-1, with TRBD2 matching over 11 bases. V lost 0 bases, J lost 9 bases, and 5 bases stayed unmatched. Per germline, CDR1 SGHRS and CDR2 YFSETQ. This CDR3 has 15 residues. In DNA form, the CDR3 reads TGCGCCAGCAGCTTGGCCCTAGCGGGAGGCTCTGAGCAGTTCTTC. Translated, it gives CASSLALAGGSEQFF.

The V call is TRBV10-3, the J call TRBJ1-1; D remains unclear. Between the trimmed V and J ends, which lost 3 bases and 6 bases, there was a span of 20 bases. The CDR3 loop spans 16 amino acids. Germline-derived CDR1 and CDR2 are ENHRY and SYGVKD. CDR3 DNA: TGTGCCATCAGTGATCCCCCGGGCAGGCCAGAGGCTGAAGCTTTCTTT. Its translation is CAISDPPGRPEAEAFF.

This clonotype was observed a handful of times. The chain recombines TRBV5-6 with TRBJ2-7; 7 bases align to TRBD1. The junction had 5 bases not matched to a gene; V was cut back by 5 bases and J by 3 bases. Germline CDR1 SGHDT, CDR2 YYEEEE. There are 13 residues in the CDR3. As DNA, the CDR3 is TGTGCCAGCAGACAACAGGGGTTCTACGAGCAGTACTTC. It yields the protein CASRQQGFYEQYF.

The sample holds a few counts of this clonotype. The CDR3 protein is CASSYSWTSGSYEQYF. CDR3 coding DNA: TGTGCCAGCAGTTACTCCTGGACTAGCGGGAGTTACGAGCAGTACTTC. The gene calls are TRBV6-9 and TRBJ2-7, with 13 bases aligning to TRBD2. Trimming cost V 3 bases and J 4 bases; bases outside gene matches: 6. The CDR3 has 16 residues. Germline CDR1 and CDR2: MNHGY and SVAAGI.

The chain carries TRBV7-3 and TRBJ2-7; D perhaps matches TRBD2 (6 bases). V lost 0 bases to trimming and J lost 4 bases, with 13 bases between them. Germline CDR1 SGHTA, CDR2 FQGTGA. This CDR3 spans 15 amino acids. For the CDR3, the DNA is TGTGCCAGCAGCTTAACGGCGGGACCAAAATACGAGCAGTACTTC. Translating it yields CASSLTAGPKYEQYF. The whole variable domain, remainder taken from reference TRBV7-3 and TRBJ2-7, is GAGVSQTPSNKVTEKGKYVELRCDPISGHTALYWYRQSLGQGPEFLIYFQGTGAADDSGLPNDRFFAVRPEGSVSTLKIQRTERGDSAVYLCASSLTAGPKYEQYFGPGTRLTVT.

The table lists this clonotype with a few counts. The chain employs TRBV10-3 and TRBJ2-4; possibly TRBD1 for D (6 bases). V was cut by 4 bases and J by 3 bases, with 19 bases left in between. The germline V gene encodes CDR1 ENHRY and CDR2 SYGVKD. The CDR3 is 17 amino acids. Written as DNA, the CDR3 is TGTGCCATCAGTGTTAGAGAGGGGGTTGTCGGCAAAAACATTCAGTACTTC. Translation: CAISVREGVVGKNIQYF.

This clonotype occurred a few times. The chain carries TRBV11-2 and TRBJ1-3; possible D gene TRBD1, 5 bases. CDR3 length equals 15 residues. Germline loops: CDR1 SGHAT, CDR2 FQNNGV. Trimming removed 5 bases from V and 2 bases from J, with 13 bases in between. This CDR3 is CASSRPGDPGNTIYF. Written as DNA, the CDR3 is TGTGCCAGCAGCCGACCCGGGGACCCTGGAAACACCATATATTTT. The whole variable domain, remainder taken from reference TRBV11-2 and TRBJ1-3, is EAGVAQSPRYKIIEKRQSVAFWCNPISGHATLYWYQQILGQGPKLLIQFQNNGVVDDSQLPKDRFSAERLKGVDSTLKIQPAKLEDSAVYLCASSRPGDPGNTIYFGEGSWLTVV.

At least ten counts were recorded for this clonotype. V usage is TRBV29-1 and J usage is TRBJ2-5; no clear D. Germline CDR1 and CDR2: SQVTM and ANQGSEA. CDR3 length: 12 residues. V lost 3 bases and J lost 4, with 9 bases in between. The CDR3 DNA sequence: TGCAGCGTTGAGACCGTAGGAGAGACCCAGTACTTC. Protein sequence: CSVETVGETQYF.

This clonotype was recorded many times. The chain couples TRBV28 to TRBJ1-4, with D hard to call. With 7 bases removed from V and 4 bases from J, the gap between germline ends came to 10 bases. This CDR3 has 13 amino acids. CDR1 and CDR2 (germline): MDHEN, SYDVKM. For the CDR3, the DNA is TGTGCCAGCACCACAGCACTTAATGAAAAACTGTTTTTT. It is translated as CASTTALNEKLFF.